Shown below are 2 T cell receptor beta chains from a single sample sequenced in a study of post-analysis software for immune sequencing data. Whole-study results and caveats: Patients carried a few TRBV segments more frequently than controls did, and TRBV5-6, TRBV5-1 and TRBV20-1 were among them.

Presence of unique molecular identifiers characterized the TCR beta cDNA libraries. Each CDR3 protein gets one entry after TCRdb re-called the PCR reads with MiXCR. The profile covers some 800,000 distinct CDR3 sequences, with roughly 46% appearing a single time and roughly 4.9% taken by the ten largest. Their cognate antigens are unknown. Sequenced material: blood. These receptor sequences come from a girl aged 10 to 17 with multiple sclerosis.

The genes are TRBV25-1 and TRBJ2-7; perhaps TRBD1 as D (5 bases). The CDR3 runs to 13 residues. Trimming pared 2 bases from V and 7 bases from J, leaving 12 bases between. Per germline, CDR1 MGHDK and CDR2 SYGVNS. The CDR3 sequence: CASSEPRTNEQYF. CDR3 DNA: TGTGCCAGCAGTGAACCCCGGACAAATGAGCAGTACTTC.

The CDR3 region has the DNA TGCGCCAGCTTTAGCGGGGGCGCCTACAATGAGCAGTTCTTC. This sequence encodes CASFSGGAYNEQFF. The chain couples TRBV5-1 to TRBJ2-1; 9 bases line up with TRBD2. The germline V gene has CDR1 SGHRS and CDR2 YFSETQ. The CDR3 is 14 residues long. V was pared by 7 bases and J by 2 bases, with 4 bases of the junction left unmatched.